Sequencing of this TCR beta chain was carried out in a study of cytomegalovirus exposure and HLA in healthy donors. Trimming cost V 2 bases and J 3 bases; bases outside gene matches: 7. CDR3 size: 17 residues. The germline CDR1 and CDR2 sequences are MNHNS and SASEGT. Primers for the PCR totalled 60 Vbeta and 13 Jbeta. Generated by immunoSEQ multiplex PCR, the TCRdb table keeps only in-frame clones and is missing some. This table has around 200,000 clones, roughly 78% appearing once. Study-level results: The study designated 164 TCR beta chains cytomegalovirus-associated.

Turning to this clone: Its target is not known.

The origin of this receptor is a woman aged 25 to 39 in good health and CMV-seropositive. The chain uses TRBV6-1 and TRBJ2-5; TRBD2 matches at 12 bases. Source material: PBMCs. The CDR3 bases are TGTGCCAGCAGTGAAATAAGAGCTAGCGGGAGGGAAGAGACCCAGTACTTC. Amino acid sequence: CASSEIRASGREETQYF.